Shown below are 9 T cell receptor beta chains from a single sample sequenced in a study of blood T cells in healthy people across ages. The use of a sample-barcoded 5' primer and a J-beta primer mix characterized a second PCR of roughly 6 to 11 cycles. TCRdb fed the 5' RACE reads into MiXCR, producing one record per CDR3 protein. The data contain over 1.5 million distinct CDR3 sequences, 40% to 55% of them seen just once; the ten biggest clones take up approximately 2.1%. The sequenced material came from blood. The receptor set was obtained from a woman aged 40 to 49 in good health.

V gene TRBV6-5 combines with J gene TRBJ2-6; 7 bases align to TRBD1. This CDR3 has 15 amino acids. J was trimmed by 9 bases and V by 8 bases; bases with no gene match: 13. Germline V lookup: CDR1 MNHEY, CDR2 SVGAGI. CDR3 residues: CASGLGQVRSNVLTF. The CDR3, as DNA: TGTGCCAGCGGCCTTGGACAGGTCCGAAGCAACGTCCTGACTTTC.

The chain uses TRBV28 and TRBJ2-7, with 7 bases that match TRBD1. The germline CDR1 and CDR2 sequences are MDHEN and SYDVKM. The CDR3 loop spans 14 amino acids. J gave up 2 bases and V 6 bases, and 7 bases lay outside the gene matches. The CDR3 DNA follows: TGTGCCAGCAGAAACCGTGGACAGGCCTACGAGCAGTACTTC. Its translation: CASRNRGQAYEQYF.

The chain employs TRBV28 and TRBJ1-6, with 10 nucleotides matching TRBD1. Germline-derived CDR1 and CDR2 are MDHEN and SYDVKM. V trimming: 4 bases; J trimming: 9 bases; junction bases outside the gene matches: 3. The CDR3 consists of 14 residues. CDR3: CASSSTGGSSPLHF. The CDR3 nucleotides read TGTGCCAGCAGTTCGACAGGGGGCAGTTCACCCCTCCACTTT.

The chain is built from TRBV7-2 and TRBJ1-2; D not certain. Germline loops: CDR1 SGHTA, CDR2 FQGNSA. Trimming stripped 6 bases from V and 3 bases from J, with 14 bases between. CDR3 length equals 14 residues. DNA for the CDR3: TGTGCCAGCAGTCAAGAGGGCAGTCACTATGGCTACACCTTC. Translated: CASSQEGSHYGYTF.

This CDR3 reads CASSFWEQGQETQFF. As DNA, the CDR3 is TGTGCCAGCAGTTTTTGGGAACAGGGCCAAGAGACCCAGTTCTTC. The chain recombines TRBV12-3 or TRBV12-4 with TRBJ2-5, with a possible D match to TRBD1 (6 bases). The J call is uncertain, as TRBJ2-1 better fits the DNA end. The CDR3 is 15 amino acids.

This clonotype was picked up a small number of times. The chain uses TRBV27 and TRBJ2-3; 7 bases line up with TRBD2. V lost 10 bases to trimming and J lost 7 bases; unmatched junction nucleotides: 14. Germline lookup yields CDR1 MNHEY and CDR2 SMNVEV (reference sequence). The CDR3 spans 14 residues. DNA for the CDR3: TGTGCCACCATAGGGTCGGGGGGAGGATATACGCAGTATTTT. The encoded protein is CATIGSGGGYTQYF.

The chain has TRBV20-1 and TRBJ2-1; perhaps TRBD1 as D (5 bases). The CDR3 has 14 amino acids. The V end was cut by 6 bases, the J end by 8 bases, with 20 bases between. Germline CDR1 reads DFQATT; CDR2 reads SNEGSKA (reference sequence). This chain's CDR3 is CSAWGLFRWDEQFF. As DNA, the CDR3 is TGCAGTGCGTGGGGCCTTTTTCGCTGGGATGAGCAGTTCTTC.

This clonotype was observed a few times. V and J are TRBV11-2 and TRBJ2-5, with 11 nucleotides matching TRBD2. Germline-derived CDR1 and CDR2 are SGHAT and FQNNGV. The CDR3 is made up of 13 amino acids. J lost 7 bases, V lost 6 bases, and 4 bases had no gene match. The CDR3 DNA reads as TGTGCCAGCAGGCCTAGCGGGGGGAGGACCCAGTACTTC. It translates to CASRPSGGRTQYF.

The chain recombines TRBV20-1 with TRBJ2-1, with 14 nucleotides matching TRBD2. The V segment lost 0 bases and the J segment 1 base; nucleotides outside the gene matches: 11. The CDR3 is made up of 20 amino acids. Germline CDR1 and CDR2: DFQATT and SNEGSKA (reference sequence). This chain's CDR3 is CSARDFYGLAGGKSYNEQFF. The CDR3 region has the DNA TGCAGTGCTAGAGATTTTTATGGACTAGCGGGGGGTAAATCCTACAATGAGCAGTTCTTC.